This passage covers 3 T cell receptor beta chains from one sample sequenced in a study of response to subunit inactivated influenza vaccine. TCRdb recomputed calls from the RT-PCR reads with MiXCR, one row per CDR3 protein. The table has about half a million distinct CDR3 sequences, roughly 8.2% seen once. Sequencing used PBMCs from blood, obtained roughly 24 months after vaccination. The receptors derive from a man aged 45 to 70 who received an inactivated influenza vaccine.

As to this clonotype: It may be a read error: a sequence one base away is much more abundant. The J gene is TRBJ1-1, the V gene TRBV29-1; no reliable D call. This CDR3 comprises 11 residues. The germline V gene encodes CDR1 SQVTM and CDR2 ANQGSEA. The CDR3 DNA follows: TGCGGCGTCTCCTGGAACACTGAAGCTTTCTTT. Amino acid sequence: CGVSWNTEAFF.

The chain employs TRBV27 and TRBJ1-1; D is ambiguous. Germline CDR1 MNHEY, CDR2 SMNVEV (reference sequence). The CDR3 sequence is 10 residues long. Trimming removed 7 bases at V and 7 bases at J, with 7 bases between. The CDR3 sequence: CASTILEAFF. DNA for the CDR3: TGTGCCAGCACGATACTTGAAGCTTTCTTT.

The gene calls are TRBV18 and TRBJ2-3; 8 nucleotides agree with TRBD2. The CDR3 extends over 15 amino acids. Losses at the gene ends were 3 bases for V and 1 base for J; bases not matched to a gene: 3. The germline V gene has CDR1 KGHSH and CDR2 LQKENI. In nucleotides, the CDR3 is TGTGCCAGCTCACCCGGGGGGGCTCGCACAGATACGCAGTATTTT. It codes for CASSPGGARTDTQYF.